This TCR beta chain was found in a study of blood T cell repertoires in COVID-19. Study-level background: Sources were T cells, B-cell-depleted T cells, or PBMCs; the material itself was cDNA or gDNA.

The V segment lost 7 bases and the J segment 2 bases; nucleotides outside the gene matches: 3. The CDR3 is made up of 13 amino acids. CDR1 and CDR2 (germline): ENHRY, SYGVKD. Produced via immunoSEQ multiplex PCR; TCRdb's table is partial and in-frame only. Of under 350,000 clones in the sample, around 88% were seen once. The V and J genes are TRBV10-3 and TRBJ1-2; 8 bases map to TRBD1. The receptor was derived from a man in his forties or fifties with acute or convalescent COVID-19. Input material: peripheral blood. CDR3 region: CAITQGENYGYTF. In nucleotides, the CDR3 is TGTGCCATCACACAGGGGGAGAACTATGGCTACACCTTC.